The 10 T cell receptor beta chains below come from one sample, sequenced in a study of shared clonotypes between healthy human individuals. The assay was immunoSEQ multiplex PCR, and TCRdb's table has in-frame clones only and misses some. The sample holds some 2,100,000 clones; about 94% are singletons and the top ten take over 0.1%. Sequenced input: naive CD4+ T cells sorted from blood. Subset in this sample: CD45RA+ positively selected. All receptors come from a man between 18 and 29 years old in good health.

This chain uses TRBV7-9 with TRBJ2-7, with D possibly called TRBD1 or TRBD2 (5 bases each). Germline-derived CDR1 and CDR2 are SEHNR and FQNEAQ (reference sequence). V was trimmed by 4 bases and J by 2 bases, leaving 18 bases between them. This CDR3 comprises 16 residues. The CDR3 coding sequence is TGTGCCAGCAGCTCATTTATCCGGGACCCTACCTACGAGCAGTACTTC. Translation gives CASSSFIRDPTYEQYF.

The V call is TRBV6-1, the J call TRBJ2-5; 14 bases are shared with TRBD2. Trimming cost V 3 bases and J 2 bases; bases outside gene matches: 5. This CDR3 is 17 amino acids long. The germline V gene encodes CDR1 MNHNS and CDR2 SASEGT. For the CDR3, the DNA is TGTGCCAGCAGTGAGGGAGGGACTAGCGGGGGACAAGAGACCCAGTACTTC. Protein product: CASSEGGTSGGQETQYF.

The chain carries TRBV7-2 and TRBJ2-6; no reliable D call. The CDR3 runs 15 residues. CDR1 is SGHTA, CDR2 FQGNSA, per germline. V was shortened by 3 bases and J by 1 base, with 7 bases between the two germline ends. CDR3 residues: CASSFDGSGANVLTF. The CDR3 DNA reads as TGTGCCAGCAGCTTCGACGGGTCTGGGGCCAACGTCCTGACTTTC. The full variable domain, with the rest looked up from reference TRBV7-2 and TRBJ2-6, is GAGVSQSPSNKVTEKGKDVELRCDPISGHTALYWYRQSLGQGLEFLIYFQGNSAPDKSGLPSDRFSAERTGGSVSTLTIQRTQQEDSAVYLCASSFDGSGANVLTFGAGSRLTVL.

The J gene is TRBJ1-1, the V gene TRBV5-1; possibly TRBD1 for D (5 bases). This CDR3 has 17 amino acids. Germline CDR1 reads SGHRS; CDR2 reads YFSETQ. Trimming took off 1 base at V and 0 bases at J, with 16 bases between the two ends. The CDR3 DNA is TGCGCCAGCAGCTTGTCAGGGTCTTACCAGATGAACACTGAAGCTTTCTTT. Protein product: CASSLSGSYQMNTEAFF.

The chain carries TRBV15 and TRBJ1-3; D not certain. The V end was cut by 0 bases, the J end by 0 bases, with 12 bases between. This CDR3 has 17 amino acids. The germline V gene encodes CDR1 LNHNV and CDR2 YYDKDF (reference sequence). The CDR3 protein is CATSRDRPGSSGNTIYF. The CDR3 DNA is TGTGCCACCAGCAGAGATCGTCCTGGTAGCTCTGGAAACACCATATATTTT.

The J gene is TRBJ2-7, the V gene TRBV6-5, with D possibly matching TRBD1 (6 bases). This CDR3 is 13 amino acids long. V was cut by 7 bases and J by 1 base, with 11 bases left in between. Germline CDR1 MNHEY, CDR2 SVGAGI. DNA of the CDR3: TGTGCCAGCAACGAACAGGGTTCCTACGAGCAGTACTTC. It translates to CASNEQGSYEQYF.

The CDR3 DNA is TGTGCCAGCAGCGCCGACACAGGGCTCCCGGAACTGTTTTTT. Its protein product is CASSADTGLPELFF. V usage is TRBV9 and J usage is TRBJ1-4, with D maybe TRBD1 (6 bases). V was trimmed by 3 bases and J by 12 bases, leaving 18 bases between them. The germline V gene encodes CDR1 SGDLS and CDR2 YYNGEE. CDR3 size: 14 residues.

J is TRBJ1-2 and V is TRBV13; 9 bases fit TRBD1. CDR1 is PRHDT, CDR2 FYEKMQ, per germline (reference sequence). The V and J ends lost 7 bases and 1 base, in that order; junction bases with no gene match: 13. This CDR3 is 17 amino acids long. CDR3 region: CASTRGWRTGVNYGYTF. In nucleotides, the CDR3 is TGTGCCAGCACCAGGGGGTGGCGGACAGGGGTTAACTATGGCTACACCTTC.

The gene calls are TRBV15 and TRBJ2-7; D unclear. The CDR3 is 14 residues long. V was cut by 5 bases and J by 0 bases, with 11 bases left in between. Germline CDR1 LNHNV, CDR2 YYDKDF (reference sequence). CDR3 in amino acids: CATSRTAVSYEQYF. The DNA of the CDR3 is TGTGCCACCAGCCGGACCGCGGTCTCCTACGAGCAGTACTTC.

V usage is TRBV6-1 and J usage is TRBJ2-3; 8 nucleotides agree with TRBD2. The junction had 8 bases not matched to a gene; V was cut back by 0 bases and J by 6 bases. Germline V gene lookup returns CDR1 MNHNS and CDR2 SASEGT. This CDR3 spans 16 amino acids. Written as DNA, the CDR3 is TGTGCCAGCAGTGAAGCGGGACTAGGCCCGGGGGATACGCAGTATTTT. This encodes CASSEAGLGPGDTQYF.